These 15 T cell receptor beta chains came from one sample sequenced in a study of blood T cell repertoires in COVID-19. Libraries were prepared by immunoSEQ multiplex PCR; TCRdb keeps only in-frame clonotypes and omits some of them. The table lists under 200,000 clones, roughly 84% of them singletons, with approximately 11% in the top ten. Sequenced: peripheral blood. These receptors were taken from a man in his 70s with active or convalescent COVID-19.

The chain combines TRBV10-3 with TRBJ1-1; D unresolved. The V gene lost 8 bases and the J gene lost 3 bases, with 13 bases spanning the gap. CDR1 is ENHRY, CDR2 SYGVKD, per germline. This CDR3 spans 13 amino acids. CDR3 region: CAIRMGVDTEAFF. CDR3 DNA sequence: TGTGCCATCCGCATGGGCGTGGACACTGAAGCTTTCTTT.

The V gene is TRBV28, the J gene TRBJ2-3, with 8 bases that match TRBD2. Germline trimming cut 5 bases from V and 6 bases from J; bases unmatched to any gene: 16. CDR1 MDHEN and CDR2 SYDVKM come from the germline V gene. This CDR3 contains 17 residues. The DNA for the CDR3 is TGTGCCAGCAGTCCCCGGGGGGGGGCAGGGCGGTCTGATACGCAGTATTTT. As protein: CASSPRGGAGRSDTQYF.

The rearrangement joins TRBV18 to TRBJ1-2; tentative D call: TRBD1 (5 bases). CDR1 and CDR2 from the germline V gene are KGHSH and LQKENI. The CDR3 runs to 12 residues. Trimming left V 2 bases short and J 6 bases short, with 7 bases between. Written as DNA, the CDR3 is TGTGCCAGCTCACCAATGGGGCATGGCTACACCTTC. Translation: CASSPMGHGYTF.

CDR3 nucleotide sequence: TGTGCCAGTAGTCCAGTGAATAACTATGGCTACACCTTC. As protein: CASSPVNNYGYTF. V usage is TRBV19 and J usage is TRBJ1-2; D is ambiguous. This CDR3 comprises 13 residues. Trimming shortened V by 5 bases and J by 1 base, and 8 bases separated the two germline ends. Looked up from germline, CDR1 is LNHDA and CDR2 is SQIVND (reference sequence).

This clone was detected once. V gene TRBV6-5 combines with J gene TRBJ1-1; D is perhaps TRBD1 (5 bases). Germline CDR1 is MNHEY and CDR2 is SVGAGI. The CDR3 runs to 14 residues. V lost 6 bases and J lost 6, with 17 bases in between. CDR3 sequence: CASRNAQVGPEAFF. The CDR3 DNA sequence: TGTGCCAGCAGAAACGCCCAGGTGGGGCCTGAAGCTTTCTTT.

This clone has just one count. CDR3 protein: CASSTQREGNYNEQFF. The CDR3 nucleotides read TGTGCCAGCAGTACCCAGCGGGAGGGGAACTACAATGAGCAGTTCTTC. The V gene is TRBV28, the J gene TRBJ2-1; 10 positions agree with TRBD2. J lost 3 bases, V lost 5 bases, and 7 bases had no gene match. This CDR3 is 16 amino acids long. Germline V gives CDR1 MDHEN, CDR2 SYDVKM. Drawing the rest from reference TRBV28 and TRBJ2-1, the complete variable domain is DVKVTQSSRYLVKRTGEKVFLECVQDMDHENMFWYRQDPGLGLRLIYFSYDVKMKEKGDIPEGYSVSREKKERFSLILESASTNQTSMYLCASSTQREGNYNEQFFGPGTRLTVL.

This clone was counted between two and nine times. The chain carries TRBV6-2 or TRBV6-3 and TRBJ1-2; D unclear. This CDR3 contains 13 residues. In germline, CDR1 is MNHEY, CDR2 SVGEGT. V shed 5 bases and J shed 7 bases, with 14 bases lying between them. In nucleotides, the CDR3 is TGTGCCAGCAGTCTACAGAGTATGGCTGGCTACACCTTC. It yields the protein CASSLQSMAGYTF.

This clone was counted a few times. The gene calls are TRBV19 and TRBJ2-7, with D possibly being TRBD1 (6 bases). From germline, CDR1 is LNHDA and CDR2 SQIVND (reference sequence). Trimming shortened V by 7 bases and J by 1 base, and 14 bases separated the two germline ends. The CDR3 spans 14 residues. The CDR3 DNA is TGTGCCAGTATGAAGGGACAAGGGTCCTACGAGCAGTACTTC. The encoded protein is CASMKGQGSYEQYF.

The chain carries TRBV7-2 and TRBJ1-1, with a possible D match to TRBD1 (6 bases). The V gene's germline CDR1 is SGHTA and CDR2 FQGNSA. Trimming left V 5 bases short and J 10 bases short, with 11 bases between. The CDR3 extends over 11 amino acids. The CDR3 DNA sequence: TGTGCCAGCAGCCAAGGACAGACAGCTTTCTTT. It yields the protein CASSQGQTAFF.

J is TRBJ1-2 and V is TRBV20-1; 7 bases align to TRBD1. Germline assignment: CDR1 DFQATT and CDR2 SNEGSKA (reference sequence). After removal of 4 bases from V and 7 bases from J, the junction contained 3 bases not matched to a gene. CDR3 length: 11 amino acids. CDR3 residues: CSATWDSGYTF. The CDR3, as DNA: TGCAGTGCTACCTGGGACAGTGGCTACACCTTC.

The chain combines TRBV2 with TRBJ2-7; tentatively, D is TRBD1 (5 bases). Trimming took 8 bases from V and 3 from J, leaving 11 bases between them. The germline V gene encodes CDR1 SNHLY and CDR2 FYNNEI. The CDR3 contains 12 residues. The CDR3 DNA reads TGTGCCAGCGCTAGACAGATCTACGAGCAGTACTTC. This codes for CASARQIYEQYF.

V usage is TRBV28 and J usage is TRBJ2-1, with D perhaps TRBD1 (6 bases). Between the trimmed V and J ends, which lost 5 bases and 8 bases, there was a span of 19 bases. Germline-derived CDR1 and CDR2 are MDHEN and SYDVKM. The CDR3 is made up of 15 amino acids. The CDR3: CASSPLSVTGHEQFF. The CDR3, as DNA: TGTGCCAGCAGTCCCCTATCCGTCACAGGGCATGAGCAGTTCTTC.

The chain uses TRBV5-4 and TRBJ1-1, with D perhaps TRBD1 (5 bases). Deletions cut 1 base from V and 11 bases from J, with 15 bases between. CDR3 length equals 13 residues. Germline V gene lookup returns CDR1 SGHNT and CDR2 YYREEE (reference sequence). The CDR3 reads CASSLKAGSLAFF. The DNA of the CDR3 is TGTGCCAGCAGCTTGAAGGCAGGGTCTCTGGCTTTCTTT.

This chain connects TRBV30 to TRBJ1-2; the D is unclear. V was clipped by 2 bases and J by 2 bases, with 9 bases between them. Germline CDR1 GTSNPN, CDR2 SVGIG (reference sequence). The CDR3 loop spans 13 amino acids. Written as DNA, the CDR3 is TGTGCCTGGAGTTACGCCGAGAACTATGGCTACACCTTC. It translates to CAWSYAENYGYTF.

The V and J genes are TRBV5-1 and TRBJ2-7, with 10 bases fitting TRBD2. The CDR3 loop spans 15 amino acids. The trim removed 0 bases at V and 4 bases at J, leaving 4 bases unmatched. Germline V CDR1 and CDR2: SGHRS, YFSETQ. The CDR3 protein is CASSLGSSGSYEQYF. CDR3 coding DNA: TGCGCCAGCAGCTTGGGTTCTAGCGGGAGTTACGAGCAGTACTTC.